One T cell receptor beta chain is described in this entry. Its antigen is still unknown. The data stem from a study of T cell responses to AZD1222 COVID-19 vaccine. Study outcomes and limitations: The number of AZD1222 recipients seropositive at baseline was only five to seven.

Using immunoSEQ multiplex PCR, the repertoire was profiled, and TCRdb retains in-frame clones only, with some absent. The sample includes around 84,000 clones, 90% to 95% of them seen just once. The CDR3 length is 14 residues. Trimming took off 9 bases at V and 5 bases at J, with 17 bases between the two ends. Germline V gene sequence: CDR1 MNHEY, CDR2 SVGEGT. The chain joins TRBV6-2 or TRBV6-3 to TRBJ1-5; D possibly corresponds to TRBD1 (6 bases). The sequencing used peripheral blood, collected on day 0 of MenACWY control vaccination. This receptor was taken from an adult in good health. The CDR3 nucleotides read TGTGCCAGGAGCCGACAGGAATCGGATCAGCCCCAGCATTTT. This gives the protein CARSRQESDQPQHF.